The 23 T cell receptor beta chains below all came from one sample that was sequenced in a study of cytomegalovirus exposure and HLA in healthy donors. Here immunoSEQ multiplex PCR was the method, and the copy in TCRdb shows in-frame clones only, minus some. The table records 110,000 or so clones, about 88% of them present only once. Sequences were obtained from PBMCs. These receptors were collected from a woman aged 18-30 years in good health and CMV-seronegative.

This chain links TRBV28 with TRBJ1-2; 8 bases are a match to TRBD1. The CDR3 extends over 15 amino acids. Germline assignment: CDR1 MDHEN and CDR2 SYDVKM. With 4 bases clipped from V and 3 bases from J, the junction kept 7 bases outside the gene matches. The DNA for the CDR3 is TGTGCCAGCAGTTCCTCTGGGACAGGCTACTATGGCTACACCTTC. This gives the protein CASSSSGTGYYGYTF.

In DNA form, the CDR3 reads TGTGCCAGTAGAACAGGGAGCTCCTATAATTCACCCCTCCACTTT. Encoded protein: CASRTGSSYNSPLHF. The V call is TRBV19, the J call TRBJ1-6; TRBD1 is a possible D gene (6 bases). Trimming took off 6 bases at V and 0 bases at J, with 9 bases between the two ends. Germline CDR1 LNHDA, CDR2 SQIVND (reference sequence). The CDR3 has 15 amino acids.

The chain couples TRBV4-3 to TRBJ2-7, with D perhaps TRBD1 (5 bases). The CDR3 is 15 amino acids. Deletions cut 4 bases from V and 4 bases from J, with 17 bases between. Germline CDR1 is LGHNA and CDR2 is YSLEER. This CDR3 reads CASSLFPQGAYEQYF. The DNA of the CDR3 is TGCGCCAGCAGCCTATTCCCCCAGGGCGCGTACGAGCAGTACTTC.

The genes are TRBV18 and TRBJ2-2, with D possibly matching TRBD1 (5 bases). Germline-derived CDR1 and CDR2 are KGHSH and LQKENI. This CDR3 contains 13 residues. V lost 5 bases and J lost 4, with 8 bases in between. In DNA, the CDR3 is TGTGCCAGCTCATCAGACAGCACCGGGGAGCTGTTTTTT. Translation gives CASSSDSTGELFF. The variable domain in full, completed from reference TRBV18 and TRBJ2-2, reads NAGVMQNPRHLVRRRGQEARLRCSPMKGHSHVYWYRQLPEEGLKFMVYLQKENIIDESGMPKERFSAEFPKEGPSILRIQQVVRGDSAAYFCASSSDSTGELFFGEGSRLTVL.

This clone has a single count. The chain combines TRBV28 with TRBJ1-1; 7 bases match TRBD1. With 2 bases clipped from V and 11 bases from J, the junction kept 8 bases outside the gene matches. Germline V gives CDR1 MDHEN, CDR2 SYDVKM. The CDR3 runs 13 residues. For the CDR3, the DNA is TGTGCCAGCAGTTTACCCAGGGGGGCTCGGGCTTTCTTT. Protein sequence: CASSLPRGARAFF.

The CDR3 reads CATSRGGLGLAKQFF. The CDR3, as DNA: TGTGCCACCAGCAGGGGAGGACTTGGCCTAGCTAAGCAGTTCTTC. This rearrangement joins TRBV15 to TRBJ2-1, with TRBD2 as a possible D gene (6 bases). Germline values: CDR1 LNHNV, CDR2 YYDKDF (reference sequence). Trimming removed 3 bases at V and 11 bases at J, with 20 bases between. The length of the CDR3 is 15 residues.

V and J are TRBV30 and TRBJ2-2, with TRBD2 as a possible D gene (6 bases). Germline assignment: CDR1 GTSNPN and CDR2 SVGIG (reference sequence). V lost 0 bases, J lost 3 bases, and 11 bases lay in between. This CDR3 is built from 15 residues. CDR3 nucleotide sequence: TGTGCCTGGAGTGTACCGGGGGAGGACACCGGGGAGCTGTTTTTT. Amino acid sequence: CAWSVPGEDTGELFF.

There are many counts of this clone. The chain employs TRBV6-4 and TRBJ2-6, with a tentative D call TRBD2 (6 bases). V lost 5 bases, J lost 1 base, and 12 bases lay in between. CDR3 length: 16 amino acids. Germline V gene lookup returns CDR1 MRHNA and CDR2 SNTAGT. The CDR3 here is CASSPQGGSGANVLTF. CDR3 coding DNA: TGTGCCAGCAGTCCCCAAGGAGGGTCTGGGGCCAACGTCCTGACTTTC.

V is TRBV5-1 and J is TRBJ2-3; D uncertain. CDR3 length: 16 amino acids. V gave up 2 bases and J gave up 0 bases, with 13 bases separating them. In germline, CDR1 is SGHRS, CDR2 YFSETQ. CDR3 amino acids: CASSFGHPGSTDTQYF. The CDR3 DNA reads as TGCGCCAGCAGCTTCGGCCACCCGGGTAGCACAGATACGCAGTATTTT.

The chain joins TRBV6-5 to TRBJ2-3, with D unresolved. V was clipped by 2 bases and J by 8 bases, with 14 bases between them. The CDR3 contains 14 residues. Germline lookup yields CDR1 MNHEY and CDR2 SVGAGI. The CDR3 loop reads CASSYVPEPGTQYF. The CDR3 DNA reads TGTGCCAGCAGTTACGTCCCTGAGCCAGGTACGCAGTATTTT.

In its sample, this clone was seen once. This chain uses TRBV30 with TRBJ2-3; TRBD2 matches 9 bases. CDR3 length equals 14 residues. The germline V gene has CDR1 GTSNPN and CDR2 SVGIG (reference sequence). V was pared by 3 bases and J by 2 bases, with 3 bases of the junction left unmatched. CDR3 loop: CAWSLAGFTDTQYF. CDR3 bases: TGTGCCTGGAGCCTAGCGGGGTTCACAGATACGCAGTATTTT.

The CDR3 region is CASSPRGVREPQHF. CDR3 DNA: TGTGCCAGCAGCCCCAGGGGAGTTCGTGAACCCCAGCATTTT. The chain links TRBV6-5 to TRBJ1-5, with a weak D call TRBD1 (6 bases). The germline gives CDR1 MNHEY, CDR2 SVGAGI. Trimming took off 6 bases at V and 10 bases at J, with 19 bases between the two ends. The CDR3 runs to 14 residues.

The CDR3 protein is CSATKNTEAFF. CDR3 DNA: TGCAGTGCTACAAAGAACACTGAAGCTTTCTTT. The chain recombines TRBV20-1 with TRBJ1-1; D not resolved. V lost 4 bases to trimming and J lost 1 base, with 4 bases between them. Germline V CDR1 and CDR2: DFQATT, SNEGSKA (reference sequence). This CDR3 region has 11 residues.

V and J are TRBV5-1 and TRBJ1-2; D unclear. Germline assignment: CDR1 SGHRS and CDR2 YFSETQ. CDR3 length: 13 residues. V dropped 0 bases and J dropped 13 bases, with 16 bases sitting between them. The DNA of the CDR3 is TGCGCCAGCAGCTTGGAAGGAGACGGCGTCGGCACCTTC. It encodes CASSLEGDGVGTF.

The rearrangement uses TRBV11-2 and TRBJ2-7; 8 bases are a match to TRBD2. The CDR3 consists of 14 residues. Germline V lookup: CDR1 SGHAT, CDR2 FQNNGV. The V gene end was trimmed by 2 bases and the J gene end by 2 bases; junction bases not matched to a gene: 2. The CDR3 spells CASSLTGGAYEQYF. The CDR3 DNA follows: TGTGCCAGCAGCTTAACGGGGGGGGCCTACGAGCAGTACTTC. The variable domain in full, completed from reference TRBV11-2 and TRBJ2-7, reads EAGVAQSPRYKIIEKRQSVAFWCNPISGHATLYWYQQILGQGPKLLIQFQNNGVVDDSQLPKDRFSAERLKGVDSTLKIQPAKLEDSAVYLCASSLTGGAYEQYFGPGTRLTVT.

This chain connects TRBV7-2 to TRBJ2-5, with D maybe TRBD2 (5 bases). Deletions cut 5 bases from V and 9 bases from J, with 16 bases between. Germline V gene data show CDR1 as SGHTA and CDR2 as FQGNSA. This CDR3 is 13 amino acids long. The CDR3 region is CASSPGERTAQYF. The CDR3 DNA follows: TGTGCCAGCAGCCCCGGGGAGCGGACCGCCCAGTACTTC.

CDR3 in amino acids: CASSARDRDSYEQYF. The CDR3, as DNA: TGTGCCAGCAGCGCCCGGGACAGAGACTCCTACGAGCAGTACTTC. V usage is TRBV7-9 and J usage is TRBJ2-7; 7 positions match TRBD1. V lost 5 bases to trimming and J lost 0 bases; unmatched junction nucleotides: 7. Germline CDR1 reads SEHNR; CDR2 reads FQNEAQ (reference sequence). CDR3 length equals 15 residues.

The V gene is TRBV25-1, the J gene TRBJ1-2, with D unresolved. Trimming removed 5 bases from V and 4 bases from J, with 11 bases in between. Germline values: CDR1 MGHDK, CDR2 SYGVNS. The CDR3 totals 13 residues. DNA for the CDR3: TGTGCCAGCAGTCCGGTCGAGTTCTATGGCTACACCTTC. Translated: CASSPVEFYGYTF.

The genes are TRBV5-4 and TRBJ2-2; TRBD2 matches 10 bases. CDR1 is SGHNT and CDR2 is YYREEE in the germline V gene (reference sequence). V lost 4 bases, J lost 6 bases, and 3 bases stayed unmatched. This CDR3 has 14 amino acids. The CDR3 DNA sequence: TGTGCCAGCAGCCCCGGACTAGCGGCCGGGGAGCTGTTTTTT. It specifies CASSPGLAAGELFF. Full variable domain (remainder filled in from reference TRBV5-4 and TRBJ2-2): ETGVTQSPTHLIKTRGQQVTLRCSSQSGHNTVSWYQQALGQGPQFIFQYYREEENGRGNFPPRFSGLQFPNYSSELNVNALELDDSALYLCASSPGLAAGELFFGEGSRLTVL.

This chain connects TRBV7-2 to TRBJ1-4; a possible D gene is TRBD1 (5 bases). Trimming took off 1 base at V and 8 bases at J, with 14 bases between the two ends. The V gene's germline CDR1 is SGHTA and CDR2 FQGNSA. This CDR3 contains 15 residues. CDR3 in DNA: TGTGCCAGCAGCTTAGGTCGTCAGGGTGGGGAAAAACTGTTTTTT. Amino acids: CASSLGRQGGEKLFF. Full variable domain (remainder filled in from reference TRBV7-2 and TRBJ1-4): GAGVSQSPSNKVTEKGKDVELRCDPISGHTALYWYRQSLGQGLEFLIYFQGNSAPDKSGLPSDRFSAERTGGSVSTLTIQRTQQEDSAVYLCASSLGRQGGEKLFFGSGTQLSVL.

The count of this clone is one. This chain connects TRBV7-9 to TRBJ2-2; weak D call: TRBD2 (5 bases). Germline-derived CDR1 and CDR2 are SEHNR and FQNEAQ (reference sequence). Between the trimmed V and J ends, which lost 2 bases and 1 base, there was a span of 11 bases. The CDR3 has 16 residues. The CDR3 DNA sequence: TGTGCCAGCAGCTTACAGGCGGGTGTGAACACCGGGGAGCTGTTTTTT. This gives the protein CASSLQAGVNTGELFF.

The chain links TRBV27 to TRBJ1-2; D unclear. Germline CDR1 MNHEY, CDR2 SMNVEV (reference sequence). This CDR3 has 11 amino acids. Trimming removed 8 bases at V and 8 bases at J, with 12 bases between. The CDR3 region is CASGNRGGYTF. The DNA for the CDR3 is TGTGCCAGCGGTAACCGCGGAGGCTACACCTTC.

This chain uses TRBV18 with TRBJ2-3; 13 bases agree with TRBD2. Germline trimming cut 3 bases from V and 5 bases from J; bases unmatched to any gene: 8. CDR1 is KGHSH, CDR2 LQKENI, per germline. The CDR3 extends over 17 amino acids. CDR3 amino acids: CASSPRTSGSQGDTQYF. CDR3 nucleotide sequence: TGTGCCAGCTCACCTCGGACTAGCGGGAGCCAGGGAGATACGCAGTATTTT.